The 26 T cell receptor beta chains below were found in one sample sequenced in a study of PD-L1 blockade in urothelial cancer. Method: immunoSEQ multiplex PCR; TCRdb's copy keeps in-frame clones and lacks some. This sample carries tens of thousands of clones, around 89% of them seen once, and the ten largest clones take about 2%. The source was PBMCs, collected around atezolizumab (anti-PD-L1) treatment. Receptor source: a man aged 60 to 75 with urothelial cancer.

The chain carries TRBV6-1 and TRBJ1-2, with TRBD1 identical over 7 bases. The germline V gene encodes CDR1 MNHNS and CDR2 SASEGT. V lost 4 bases, J lost 3 bases, and 5 bases stayed unmatched. CDR3 length: 14 amino acids. The CDR3 region has the DNA TGTGCCAGCAGTGTGGGGACAGATCACTATGGCTACACCTTC. Protein product: CASSVGTDHYGYTF.

This clone has a single count. This chain uses TRBV27 with TRBJ2-1; D not certain. This CDR3 comprises 12 residues. Trimming took 3 bases from V and 7 from J, leaving 7 bases between them. Germline-derived CDR1 and CDR2 are MNHEY and SMNVEV (reference sequence). This CDR3 reads CASSFGHNEQFF. For the CDR3, the DNA is TGTGCCAGCAGTTTCGGTCATAATGAGCAGTTCTTC.

The rearrangement uses TRBV5-1 and TRBJ2-5; 16 bases are shared with TRBD2. The trim removed 4 bases at V and 5 bases at J, leaving 8 bases unmatched. The V gene's germline CDR1 is SGHRS and CDR2 YFSETQ. This CDR3 has 17 residues. CDR3 region: CASSPGTSGGAWETQYF. The DNA of the CDR3 is TGCGCCAGCAGCCCGGGGACTAGCGGGGGGGCCTGGGAGACCCAGTACTTC.

The chain is built from TRBV7-2 and TRBJ2-7, with TRBD2 identical over 8 bases. Losses at the gene ends were 5 bases for V and 1 base for J; bases not matched to a gene: 4. The CDR3 covers 14 residues. CDR1 is SGHTA and CDR2 is FQGNSA in the germline V gene. This CDR3 is CASSLGGVSYEQYF. CDR3 in DNA: TGTGCCAGCAGCCTCGGGGGGGTATCCTACGAGCAGTACTTC.

V gene TRBV5-5 combines with J gene TRBJ2-2; 11 bases match TRBD2. Germline V gives CDR1 SGHKS, CDR2 YYEKEE (reference sequence). The CDR3 spans 16 residues. Trimming at V came to 5 bases and at J to 1 base, leaving 4 bases not matched to a gene. CDR3 residues: CASSLTSGKNTGELFF. Here the CDR3 DNA reads TGTGCCAGCAGTTTGACTAGCGGGAAGAACACCGGGGAGCTGTTTTTT.

The chain links TRBV21-1 to TRBJ2-2; TRBD1, the table's D call, lacks a check against the DNA. TRBV21-1 is described as a pseudogene. The CDR3 totals 15 residues. The CDR3 spells CASQVQGWVTGELFF. The CDR3 nucleotides read TGTGCCAGCCAAGTCCAGGGGTGGGTTACCGGGGAGCTGTTTTTT.

The V gene is TRBV6-4, the J gene TRBJ1-1, with no clear D. The CDR3 has 13 amino acids. With 0 bases removed from V and 8 bases from J, the gap between germline ends came to 10 bases. Germline lookup yields CDR1 MRHNA and CDR2 SNTAGT. The CDR3 loop reads CASSDSEQPEAFF. Here the CDR3 DNA reads TGTGCCAGCAGTGACTCAGAACAGCCGGAAGCTTTCTTT.

The J gene is TRBJ2-1, the V gene TRBV18; 14 bases align to TRBD2. V was pared by 2 bases and J by 8 bases, with 5 bases of the junction left unmatched. CDR3 length: 16 amino acids. Germline V CDR1 and CDR2: KGHSH, LQKENI. CDR3 amino acids: CASSPGTSGSSHEQFF. Written as DNA, the CDR3 is TGTGCCAGCTCACCAGGGACTAGCGGGAGTTCCCATGAGCAGTTCTTC.

The rearrangement uses TRBV27 and TRBJ2-7; tentative D call: TRBD1 (6 bases). Deletions cut 8 bases from V and 1 base from J, with 15 bases between. This CDR3 has 14 residues. The germline V gene has CDR1 MNHEY and CDR2 SMNVEV (reference sequence). The CDR3 reads CASFDPGQSYEQYF. In DNA, the CDR3 is TGTGCCAGCTTCGATCCGGGACAATCCTACGAGCAGTACTTC.

The chain employs TRBV6-5 and TRBJ1-1; TRBD1 is a possible D gene (5 bases). The germline V gene encodes CDR1 MNHEY and CDR2 SVGAGI. The length of the CDR3 is 13 residues. The V gene lost 8 bases and the J gene lost 4 bases, with 14 bases spanning the gap. CDR3 region: CASGYSGGTEAFF. CDR3 in DNA: TGTGCCAGCGGCTACAGCGGGGGCACTGAAGCTTTCTTT.

The rearrangement links TRBV28 to TRBJ2-7; no reliable D call. Trimming left V 4 bases short and J 4 bases short, with 11 bases between. The CDR3 runs to 13 residues. Germline-derived CDR1 and CDR2 are MDHEN and SYDVKM. This CDR3 is CASSSMQTYEQYF. The DNA for the CDR3 is TGTGCCAGCAGTTCCATGCAGACTTACGAGCAGTACTTC.

The chain combines TRBV7-8 with TRBJ2-5; 7 nucleotides line up with TRBD2. CDR3 length: 15 residues. Trimming at V came to 1 base and at J to 7 bases, leaving 9 bases not matched to a gene. Germline V gene sequence: CDR1 SGHVS, CDR2 FQNEAQ. Written as DNA, the CDR3 is TGTGCCAGCAGCTTAGAGGCTAGCGGCCTGGGGACCCAGTACTTC. This encodes CASSLEASGLGTQYF.

V gene TRBV9 combines with J gene TRBJ2-5, with 10 positions matching TRBD2. Germline-derived CDR1 and CDR2 are SGDLS and YYNGEE. The CDR3 extends over 18 amino acids. Trimming took 0 bases from V and 2 from J; bases not matched to a gene: 10. The DNA for the CDR3 is TGTGCCAGCAGCGTAGCGCCTAGCGGGAGCTTAGGGCAAGAGACCCAGTACTTC. Its translation is CASSVAPSGSLGQETQYF.

The chain has TRBV19 and TRBJ1-5; weak D call: TRBD1 (5 bases). Trimming took off 2 bases at V and 4 bases at J, with 9 bases between the two ends. CDR3 length: 14 amino acids. In germline, CDR1 is LNHDA, CDR2 SQIVND (reference sequence). The CDR3 here is CASSIQGKNQPQHF. DNA for the CDR3: TGTGCCAGTAGTATACAGGGAAAGAATCAGCCCCAGCATTTT.

V and J are TRBV10-3 and TRBJ2-1; 8 bases fit TRBD2. Germline loops: CDR1 ENHRY, CDR2 SYGVKD. CDR3 size: 15 residues. The V segment lost 7 bases and the J segment 5 bases; nucleotides outside the gene matches: 10. The CDR3 sequence: CAIKLSGSGDNEQFF. In nucleotides, the CDR3 is TGTGCCATCAAACTAAGCGGGAGTGGCGACAATGAGCAGTTCTTC.

This chain links TRBV9 with TRBJ2-7; D is uncertain. Germline V gives CDR1 SGDLS, CDR2 YYNGEE. The CDR3 runs 15 residues. V was cut by 4 bases and J by 4 bases, with 18 bases left in between. The CDR3 DNA sequence: TGTGCCAGCAGCTCCTCCAACGGGTCTCGGTACGAGCAGTACTTC. It is translated as CASSSSNGSRYEQYF.

The CDR3 sequence is CASSTRQGGQYF. CDR3 bases: TGTGCCAGCAGCACCCGACAGGGTGGTCAGTACTTC. The chain joins TRBV11-3 to TRBJ2-4; 7 positions match TRBD1. Trimming cost V 5 bases and J 12 bases; bases outside gene matches: 7. The CDR3 spans 12 residues. Germline V gene data show CDR1 as SGHNT and CDR2 as YENEEA.

This clone was seen just once. The V gene is TRBV4-3, the J gene TRBJ2-3, with 12 bases matching TRBD2. Germline V gene sequence: CDR1 LGHNA, CDR2 YSLEER. The CDR3 runs to 18 residues. J lost 3 bases, V lost 0 bases, and 7 bases had no gene match. The CDR3 DNA is TGCGCCAGCAGCCAAGAAGGGGCTAGCGGGGGGGGGACAGATACGCAGTATTTT. The encoded protein is CASSQEGASGGGTDTQYF.

This clone was observed a single time. The DNA for the CDR3 is TGTGCCAGCAGCCAGAGACAGGGGTTGATGTCCGGGGAGCAGTACTTC. Amino acids: CASSQRQGLMSGEQYF. This chain uses TRBV14 with TRBJ2-7; 8 positions match TRBD1. This CDR3 comprises 16 residues. Germline lookup yields CDR1 SGHDN and CDR2 FVKESK. Trimming cost V 3 bases and J 7 bases; bases outside gene matches: 14.

The CDR3 nucleotides read TGTGCCAGCAGTCTAACCGGGACAGGCTTCTCTGGGGCCAACGTCCTGACTTTC. It specifies CASSLTGTGFSGANVLTF. The rearrangement uses TRBV27 and TRBJ2-6, with 8 nucleotides matching TRBD1. The V and J ends lost 5 bases and 0 bases, in that order; junction bases with no gene match: 9. The CDR3 is made up of 18 amino acids. Per germline, CDR1 MNHEY and CDR2 SMNVEV (reference sequence).

About this clone itself: Sequence at one end of the junction differs from germline and may be a read error. The J gene is TRBJ1-2, the V gene TRBV7-7, with 8 bases identical to TRBD1. Germline lookup yields CDR1 SSHAT and CDR2 FNYEAQ (reference sequence). CDR3 length: 13 residues. The CDR3 sequence is CASSPQTGALVFF. CDR3 DNA: TGTGCTAGCAGCCCACAGACAGGGGCCCTCGTCTTCTTC.

This chain joins TRBV30 and TRBJ2-6, with D possibly matching TRBD2 (5 bases). The CDR3 contains 15 residues. V was clipped by 0 bases and J by 2 bases, with 8 bases between them. Looked up from germline, CDR1 is GTSNPN and CDR2 is SVGIG (reference sequence). CDR3 bases: TGTGCCTGGAGTGTATCCGGGACTGGGGCCAACGTCCTGACTTTC. The encoded protein is CAWSVSGTGANVLTF.

V usage is TRBV5-1 and J usage is TRBJ1-2, with no clear D. The germline CDR1 and CDR2 sequences are SGHRS and YFSETQ. The ends were cut back, 0 bases at V and 6 bases at J, with 6 bases in the middle. The CDR3 runs to 12 residues. The CDR3 protein is CASSLAGDGYTF. In DNA form, the CDR3 reads TGCGCCAGCAGCTTGGCCGGGGATGGCTACACCTTC.

The chain employs TRBV19 and TRBJ2-7, with 8 nucleotides matching TRBD2. The CDR3 loop spans 16 amino acids. From germline, CDR1 is LNHDA and CDR2 SQIVND (reference sequence). Trimming removed 10 bases from V and 0 bases from J; junction bases left unmatched: 14. CDR3 bases: TGTGCCATCACCCGCCTTCCCGGGACTAGCTCCTACGAGCAGTACTTC. It specifies CAITRLPGTSSYEQYF. The complete variable domain, with remaining parts taken from reference TRBV19 and TRBJ2-7, reads DGGITQSPKYLFRKEGQNVTLSCEQNLNHDAMYWYRQDPGQGLRLIYYSQIVNDFQKGDIAEGYSVSREKKESFPLTVTSAQKNPTAFYLCAITRLPGTSSYEQYFGPGTRLTVT.

The chain carries TRBV6-6 and TRBJ1-1, with TRBD1 as a possible D gene (5 bases). With 0 bases removed from V and 7 bases from J, the gap between germline ends came to 9 bases. This CDR3 region has 13 residues. Germline values: CDR1 MNHNY, CDR2 SVGAGI (reference sequence). CDR3 in DNA: TGTGCCAGCAGTTACTCGACGGGGGGTGAAGCTTTCTTT. Translation gives CASSYSTGGEAFF.

The J gene is TRBJ2-7, the V gene TRBV15, with a weak D call TRBD2 (7 bases). The CDR3 length is 15 residues. Germline V CDR1 and CDR2: LNHNV, YYDKDF (reference sequence). Trimming took off 0 bases at V and 6 bases at J, with 15 bases between the two ends. CDR3: CATSRDRGAESEQYF. The CDR3, as DNA: TGTGCCACCAGCAGAGATCGGGGGGCTGAAAGCGAGCAGTACTTC.